Listed below are T cell receptor beta chains from one sample, sequenced in a study of T cell repertoires in cytomegalovirus infection. MiXCR, run by TCRdb on the reads, gives a single entry per CDR3 protein. The sample lists tens of thousands of distinct CDR3 sequences, about a fifth occurring once. No antigen has been assigned to these receptors. Sequenced material: CD8+ T cells from cultured PBMCs, taken from culture after CMV antigen stimulation. These receptors all stem from a human donor in good health (CMV status not recorded). Some clones in this sample may be carry-over from other donors' samples. The CDR3 runs from the conserved cysteine through the conserved F or W. The order of the fields is clone size, V gene, J gene, D gene, CDR3 DNA, CDR3 protein. A D gene is named only where the DNA matches it firmly. Size values are once, few and many counts, or a class for expanded clones, and some rows have none.

>few|TRBV7-2|TRBJ2-3|-
TGTGCCAGCAGCTTATTTCGGGAGCAGGAAGATACGCAGTATTTT
CASSLFREQEDTQYF
>few|TRBV18|TRBJ2-1|-
TGTGCCAGCTCACCCGCAGGATACTCCTACAATGAGCAGTTCTTC
CASSPAGYSYNEQFF
>-|TRBV5-5|TRBJ1-3|-
TGTGCCAGCAGCTTGATCGGAAACACCATATATTTT
CASSLIGNTIYF
>few|TRBV7-8|TRBJ1-2|-
TGTGCCAGCAGCTTAGCGAGCAGGGCGGGTGGCTACACCTTC
CASSLASRAGGYTF
>few|TRBV7-3|TRBJ2-7|-
TGTGCCAACAGCTTGGGAGCAGCCTACGAGCAGTACTTC
CANSLGAAYEQYF
>few|TRBV15|TRBJ2-7|-
TGTGCCACCAGCGCAGGGGACGGAGAATACGAGCAGTACTTC
CATSAGDGEYEQYF
>-|TRBV7-6|TRBJ1-6|-
TGTGCCAGCAGGAACTATAATTCACCCCTCCACTTT
CASRNYNSPLHF
>many|TRBV7-3|TRBJ2-3|-
TGTGCCACCGCGGAGGGTGTGGGAGATACGCAGTATTTT
CATAEGVGDTQYF
>-|TRBV7-8|TRBJ2-1|TRBD2
TGTGCCAGCAGCTTAGGAGTAGGCGGGGGGGAGGAGCAGTTCTTC
CASSLGVGGGEEQFF
>-|TRBV6-1|TRBJ1-5|-
TGTGCCAGCCAGGACGGTGGGGGGCCCCAGCATTTT
CASQDGGGPQHF
>few|TRBV7-2|TRBJ1-1|-
TGTGCCAGCAGCCGCTGGACATTGCTTGAAGCTTTCTTT
CASSRWTLLEAFF
>few|TRBV9|TRBJ2-7|TRBD2
TGTGCCAGCAGCGTAGGTTCTACTAGCGGCTACGAGCAGTACTTC
CASSVGSTSGYEQYF
>-|TRBV27|TRBJ1-2|-
TGTGACAGCAGTTTAAGTAGCCGGAGGGGCTACACCTTC
CDSSLSSRRGYTF
>-|TRBV7-8|TRBJ2-1|TRBD1
TGTGCCAGCAGCTTAGCGGGACAGGGCGTCTACAATGAGCAGTTCTTC
CASSLAGQGVYNEQFF
>few|TRBV7-6|TRBJ1-2|-
TGTGCCAGCAGCCCAGACGCGTCTGGGGGTTGGAGTGGCTACACCTTC
CASSPDASGGWSGYTF
>-|TRBV9|TRBJ2-7|-
TGTGCCAGCAGCGTAGATAGCAACTACGAGCAGTACTTC
CASSVDSNYEQYF
>-|TRBV27|TRBJ1-5|-
TGTGCCAGCAGTCCCACTTTGACACAATTTAATCAGCCCCAGCATTTT
CASSPTLTQFNQPQHF
>-|TRBV14|TRBJ2-5|TRBD1
TGTGCCAGCAGCCGTAAACCGGGACAGCAAGAGACCCAGTACTTC
CASSRKPGQQETQYF
>-|TRBV6-2/TRBV6-3|TRBJ2-1|-
TGTGCCAGCGGACCTTTGAGCTCCTACAATGAGCAGTTCTTC
CASGPLSSYNEQFF
>few|TRBV28|TRBJ2-1|TRBD1
TGTGCCAGCACCCCGGGGACAGGGTTCGTTGAGCAGTTCTTC
CASTPGTGFVEQFF
>-|TRBV6-6|TRBJ2-3|-
TGTGCCACCAACCCCTGGGCGAACCGGGGAGATACGCAGTATTTT
CATNPWANRGDTQYF
>few|TRBV7-6|TRBJ2-7|TRBD2
TGTGCCAGCAGCCTCCGACCGGGGGCGGGAGGGGACGAGCAGTACTTC
CASSLRPGAGGDEQYF
>few|TRBV6-5|TRBJ1-1|-
TGTGCCAGCAGTTACTCTACAGTGAACACTGAAGCTTTCTTT
CASSYSTVNTEAFF
>few|TRBV7-2|TRBJ1-5|TRBD1
TGTGCCAGCAACAACAGGGGTAGGGGCAATCAGCCCCAGCATTTT
CASNNRGRGNQPQHF
>-|TRBV5-1|TRBJ2-1|-
TGCGCCAGCAGCCTAGGGGTTGGAGGGTACAATGAGCAGTTCTTC
CASSLGVGGYNEQFF
>-|TRBV12-3/TRBV12-4|TRBJ1-1|-
TGTGCCAGCAGTTTAACACAGGGTTTTGAAGCTTTCTTT
CASSLTQGFEAFF
>few|TRBV7-8|TRBJ1-1|-
TGTGCCAGCAGCTTATTTGTTAGTAGAGGACCGAACACTGAAGCTTTCTTT
CASSLFVSRGPNTEAFF
>few|TRBV27|TRBJ2-1|TRBD2
TGTGCCAGCAGTTCCTCGCGGGGGAGGAATGAGCAGTTCTTC
CASSSSRGRNEQFF